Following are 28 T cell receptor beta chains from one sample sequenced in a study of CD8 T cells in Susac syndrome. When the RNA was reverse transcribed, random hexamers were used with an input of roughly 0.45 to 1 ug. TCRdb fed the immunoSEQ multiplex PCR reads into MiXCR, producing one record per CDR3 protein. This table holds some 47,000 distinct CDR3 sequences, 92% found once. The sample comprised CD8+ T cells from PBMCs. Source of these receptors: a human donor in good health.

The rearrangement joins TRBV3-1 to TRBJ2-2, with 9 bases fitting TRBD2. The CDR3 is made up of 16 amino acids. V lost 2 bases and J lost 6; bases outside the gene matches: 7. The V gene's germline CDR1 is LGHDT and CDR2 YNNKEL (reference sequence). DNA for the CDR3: TGTGCCAGCAGCCAAAGTAGCGGGAGAAGTCCCGGGGAGCTGTTTTTT. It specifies CASSQSSGRSPGELFF. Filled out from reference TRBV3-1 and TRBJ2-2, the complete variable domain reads DTAVSQTPKYLVTQMGNDKSIKCEQNLGHDTMYWYKQDSKKFLKIMFSYNNKELIINETVPNRFSPKSPDKAHLNLHINSLELGDSAVYFCASSQSSGRSPGELFFGEGSRLTVL.

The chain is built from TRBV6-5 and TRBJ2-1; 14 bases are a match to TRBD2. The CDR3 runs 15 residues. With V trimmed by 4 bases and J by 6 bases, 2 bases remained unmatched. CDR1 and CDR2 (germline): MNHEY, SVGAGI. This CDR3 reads CASSSGLAGGNEQFF. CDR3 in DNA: TGTGCCAGCAGTTCCGGACTAGCGGGAGGCAATGAGCAGTTCTTC.

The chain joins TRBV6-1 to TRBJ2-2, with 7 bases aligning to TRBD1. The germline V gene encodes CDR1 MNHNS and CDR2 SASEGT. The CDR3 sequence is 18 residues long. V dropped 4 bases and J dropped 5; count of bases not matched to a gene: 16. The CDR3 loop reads CASSVPLSRDSRTGELFF. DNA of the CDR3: TGTGCCAGCAGTGTTCCTTTGAGCCGGGACAGCCGTACCGGGGAGCTGTTTTTT.

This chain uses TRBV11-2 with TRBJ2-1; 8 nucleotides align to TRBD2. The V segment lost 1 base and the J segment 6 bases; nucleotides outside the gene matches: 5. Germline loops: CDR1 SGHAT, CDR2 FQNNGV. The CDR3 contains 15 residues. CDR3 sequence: CASSLGAGEGNEQFF. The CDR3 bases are TGTGCCAGCAGCTTAGGAGCGGGGGAGGGCAATGAGCAGTTCTTC.

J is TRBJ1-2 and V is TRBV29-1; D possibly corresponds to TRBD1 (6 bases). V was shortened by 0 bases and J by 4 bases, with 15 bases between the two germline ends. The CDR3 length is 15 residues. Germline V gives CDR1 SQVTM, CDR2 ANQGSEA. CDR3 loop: CSVEDRGTGPYGYTF. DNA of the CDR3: TGCAGCGTTGAAGATCGCGGCACAGGGCCCTATGGCTACACCTTC.

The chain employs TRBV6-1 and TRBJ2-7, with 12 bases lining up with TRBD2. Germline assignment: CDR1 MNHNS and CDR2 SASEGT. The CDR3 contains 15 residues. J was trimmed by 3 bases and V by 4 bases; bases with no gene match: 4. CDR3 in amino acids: CASSAGLAGSYEQYF. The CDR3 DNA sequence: TGTGCCAGCAGTGCCGGACTAGCGGGAAGCTACGAGCAGTACTTC.

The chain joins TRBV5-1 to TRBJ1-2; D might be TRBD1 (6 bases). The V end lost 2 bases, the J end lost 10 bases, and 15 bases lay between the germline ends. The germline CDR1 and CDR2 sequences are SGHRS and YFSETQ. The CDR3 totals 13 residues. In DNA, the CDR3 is TGCGCCAGCAGCTTCGGGGGCTTGGATGACTACACCTTC. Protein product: CASSFGGLDDYTF. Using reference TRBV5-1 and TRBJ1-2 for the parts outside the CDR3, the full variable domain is KAGVTQTPRYLIKTRGQQVTLSCSPISGHRSVSWYQQTPGQGLQFLFEYFSETQRNKGNFPGRFSGRQFSNSRSEMNVSTLELGDSALYLCASSFGGLDDYTFGSGTRLTVV.

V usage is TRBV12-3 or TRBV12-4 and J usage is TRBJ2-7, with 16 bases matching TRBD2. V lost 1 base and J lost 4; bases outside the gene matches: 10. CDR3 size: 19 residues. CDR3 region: CASSLVGTSGRALIYEQYF. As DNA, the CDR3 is TGTGCCAGCAGTTTAGTGGGGACTAGCGGGAGGGCTCTGATTTACGAGCAGTACTTC.

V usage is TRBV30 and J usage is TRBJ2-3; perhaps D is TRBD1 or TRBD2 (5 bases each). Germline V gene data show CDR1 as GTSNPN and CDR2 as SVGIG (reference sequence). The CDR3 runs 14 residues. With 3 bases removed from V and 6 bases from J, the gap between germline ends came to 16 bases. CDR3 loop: CAWSALGTVDTQYF. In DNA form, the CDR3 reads TGTGCCTGGAGCGCACTGGGGACGGTGGATACGCAGTATTTT.

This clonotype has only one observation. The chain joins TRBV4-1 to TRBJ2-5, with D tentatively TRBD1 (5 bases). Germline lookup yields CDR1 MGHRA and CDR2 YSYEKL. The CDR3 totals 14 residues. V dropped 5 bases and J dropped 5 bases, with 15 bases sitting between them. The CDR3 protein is CASSSIGQGETQYF. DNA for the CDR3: TGCGCCAGCAGCTCGATCGGGCAGGGTGAGACCCAGTACTTC.

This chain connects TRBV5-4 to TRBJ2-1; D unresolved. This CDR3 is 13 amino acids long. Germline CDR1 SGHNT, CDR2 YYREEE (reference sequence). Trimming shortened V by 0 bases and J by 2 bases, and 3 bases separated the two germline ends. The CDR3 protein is CASSLETYNEQFF. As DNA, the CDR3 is TGTGCCAGCAGCTTGGAGACCTACAATGAGCAGTTCTTC.

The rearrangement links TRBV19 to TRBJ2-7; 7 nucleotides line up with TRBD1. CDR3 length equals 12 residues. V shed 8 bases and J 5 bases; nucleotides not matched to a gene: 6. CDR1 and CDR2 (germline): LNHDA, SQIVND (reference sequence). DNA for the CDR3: TGTGCCAGTTCGACAGGGTCGCACGAGCAGTACTTC. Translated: CASSTGSHEQYF.

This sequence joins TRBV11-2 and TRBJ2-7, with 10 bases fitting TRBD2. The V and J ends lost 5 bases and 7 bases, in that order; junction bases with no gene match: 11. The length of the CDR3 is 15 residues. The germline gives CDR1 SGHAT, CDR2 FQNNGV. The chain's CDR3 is CASSNTRLAGTEQYF. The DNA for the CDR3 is TGTGCCAGCAGCAACACCCGACTAGCGGGCACGGAGCAGTACTTC. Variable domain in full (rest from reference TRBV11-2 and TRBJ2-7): EAGVAQSPRYKIIEKRQSVAFWCNPISGHATLYWYQQILGQGPKLLIQFQNNGVVDDSQLPKDRFSAERLKGVDSTLKIQPAKLEDSAVYLCASSNTRLAGTEQYFGPGTRLTVT.

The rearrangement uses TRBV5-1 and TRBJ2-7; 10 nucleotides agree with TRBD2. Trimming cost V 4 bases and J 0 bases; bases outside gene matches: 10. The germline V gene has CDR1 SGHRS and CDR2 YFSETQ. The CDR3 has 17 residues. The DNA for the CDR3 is TGCGCCAGCAGCCCTTATATAGCGGGAGGCCTCTCCTACGAGCAGTACTTC. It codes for CASSPYIAGGLSYEQYF.

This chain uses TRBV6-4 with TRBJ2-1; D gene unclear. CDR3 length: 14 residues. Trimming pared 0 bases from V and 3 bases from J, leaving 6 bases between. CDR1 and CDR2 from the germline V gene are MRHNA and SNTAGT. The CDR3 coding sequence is TGTGCCAGCAGTGACTCGACGGACTACAATGAGCAGTTCTTC. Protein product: CASSDSTDYNEQFF.

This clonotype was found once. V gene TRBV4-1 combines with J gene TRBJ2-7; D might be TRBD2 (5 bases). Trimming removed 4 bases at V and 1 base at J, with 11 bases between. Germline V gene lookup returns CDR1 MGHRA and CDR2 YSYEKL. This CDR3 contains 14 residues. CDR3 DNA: TGCGCCAGCAGCCCCAATAGCGCTTCCTACGAGCAGTACTTC. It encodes CASSPNSASYEQYF.

DNA for the CDR3: TGTGCCAGCAGTCATAGGACTAGCGAATCCTACAATGAGCAGTTCTTC. Encoded protein: CASSHRTSESYNEQFF. The chain uses TRBV12-3 or TRBV12-4 and TRBJ2-1; 9 positions agree with TRBD2. The CDR3 loop spans 16 amino acids. The V gene end was trimmed by 5 bases and the J gene end by 1 base; junction bases not matched to a gene: 6.

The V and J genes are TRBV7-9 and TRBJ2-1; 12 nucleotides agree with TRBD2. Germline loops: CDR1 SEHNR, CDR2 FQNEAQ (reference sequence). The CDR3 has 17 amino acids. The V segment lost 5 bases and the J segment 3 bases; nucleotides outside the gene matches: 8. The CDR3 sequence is CASSPTSGSYRYNEQFF. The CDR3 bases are TGTGCCAGCAGCCCGACTAGCGGGAGTTACCGCTACAATGAGCAGTTCTTC.

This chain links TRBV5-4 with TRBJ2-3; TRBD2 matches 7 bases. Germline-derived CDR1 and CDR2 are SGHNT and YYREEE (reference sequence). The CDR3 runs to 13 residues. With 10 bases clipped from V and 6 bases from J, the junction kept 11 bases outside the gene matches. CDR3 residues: CAFGGGGEDTQYF. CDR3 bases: TGTGCCTTTGGGGGGGGAGGAGAGGATACGCAGTATTTT.

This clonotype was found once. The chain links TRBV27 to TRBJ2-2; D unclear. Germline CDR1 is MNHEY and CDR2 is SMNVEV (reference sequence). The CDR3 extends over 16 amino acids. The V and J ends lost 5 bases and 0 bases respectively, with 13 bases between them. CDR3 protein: CASSLLGPTNTGELFF. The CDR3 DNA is TGTGCCAGCAGTCTCTTAGGACCGACGAACACCGGGGAGCTGTTTTTT.

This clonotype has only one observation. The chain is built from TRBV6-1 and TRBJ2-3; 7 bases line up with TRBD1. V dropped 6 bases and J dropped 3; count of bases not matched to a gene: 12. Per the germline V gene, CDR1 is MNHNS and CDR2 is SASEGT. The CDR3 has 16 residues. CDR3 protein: CASSGQAFRGTDTQYF. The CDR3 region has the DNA TGTGCCAGCAGCGGACAGGCGTTCCGGGGAACAGATACGCAGTATTTT.

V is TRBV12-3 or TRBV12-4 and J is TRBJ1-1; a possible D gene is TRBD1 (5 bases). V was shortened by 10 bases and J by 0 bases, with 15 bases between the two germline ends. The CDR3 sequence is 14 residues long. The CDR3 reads CAIDGGGMNTEAFF. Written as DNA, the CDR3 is TGTGCCATCGACGGGGGGGGGATGAACACTGAAGCTTTCTTT.

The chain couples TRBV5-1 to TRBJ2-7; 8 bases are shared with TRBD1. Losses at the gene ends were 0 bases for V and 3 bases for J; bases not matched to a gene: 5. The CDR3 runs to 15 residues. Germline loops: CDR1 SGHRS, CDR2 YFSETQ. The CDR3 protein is CASSLASGQVYEQYF. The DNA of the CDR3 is TGCGCCAGCAGCTTGGCGTCGGGACAGGTCTACGAGCAGTACTTC.

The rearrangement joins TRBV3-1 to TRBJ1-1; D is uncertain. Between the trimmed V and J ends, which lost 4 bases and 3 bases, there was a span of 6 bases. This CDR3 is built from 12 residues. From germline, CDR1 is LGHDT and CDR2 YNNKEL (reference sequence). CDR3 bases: TGTGCCAGCAGCCTCGAGTACACTGAAGCTTTCTTT. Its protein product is CASSLEYTEAFF.

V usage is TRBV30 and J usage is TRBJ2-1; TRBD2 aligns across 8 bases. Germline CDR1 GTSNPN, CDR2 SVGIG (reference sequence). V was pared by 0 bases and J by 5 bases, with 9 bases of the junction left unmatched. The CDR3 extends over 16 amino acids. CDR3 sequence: CAWSVRTSSTHNEQFF. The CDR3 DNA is TGTGCCTGGAGTGTACGGACTAGCTCCACTCACAATGAGCAGTTCTTC. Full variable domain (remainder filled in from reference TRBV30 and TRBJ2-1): SQTIHQWPATLVQPVGSPLSLECTVEGTSNPNLYWYRQAAGRGLQLLFYSVGIGQISSEVPQNLSASRPQDRQFILSSKKLLLSDSGFYLCAWSVRTSSTHNEQFFGPGTRLTVL.

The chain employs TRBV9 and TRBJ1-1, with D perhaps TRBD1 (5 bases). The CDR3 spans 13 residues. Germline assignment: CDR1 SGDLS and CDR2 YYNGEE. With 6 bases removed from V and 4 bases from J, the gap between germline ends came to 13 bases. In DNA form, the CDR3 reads TGTGCCAGCACCGATGGGGCAGCCACTGAAGCTTTCTTT. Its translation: CASTDGAATEAFF.

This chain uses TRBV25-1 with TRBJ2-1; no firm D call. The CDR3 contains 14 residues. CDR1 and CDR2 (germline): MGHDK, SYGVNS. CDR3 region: CAYYWTPVDNEQFF. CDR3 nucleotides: TGTGCTTATTACTGGACCCCAGTTGACAATGAGCAGTTCTTC.

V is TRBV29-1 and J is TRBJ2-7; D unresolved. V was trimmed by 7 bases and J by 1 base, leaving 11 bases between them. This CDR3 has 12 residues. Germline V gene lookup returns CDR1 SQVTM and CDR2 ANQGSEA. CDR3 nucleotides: TGCAGCGCCTCAGTAACTTCCTACGAGCAGTACTTC. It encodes CSASVTSYEQYF.